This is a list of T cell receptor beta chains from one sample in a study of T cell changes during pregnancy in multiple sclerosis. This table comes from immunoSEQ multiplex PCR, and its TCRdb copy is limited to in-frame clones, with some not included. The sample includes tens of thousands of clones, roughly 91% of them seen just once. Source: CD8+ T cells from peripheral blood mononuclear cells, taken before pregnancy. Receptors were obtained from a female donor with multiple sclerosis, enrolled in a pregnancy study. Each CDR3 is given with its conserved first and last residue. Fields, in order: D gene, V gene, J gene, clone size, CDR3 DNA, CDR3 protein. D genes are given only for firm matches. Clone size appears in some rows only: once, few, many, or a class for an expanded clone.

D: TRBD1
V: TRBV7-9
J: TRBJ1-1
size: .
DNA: TGTGCCAGCAGCACCGACAGGGGGCTCACTGAAGCTTTCTTT
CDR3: CASSTDRGLTEAFF

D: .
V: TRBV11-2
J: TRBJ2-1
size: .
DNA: TGTGCCAGCAGCCCTGAGGGGGGGGGCATCTTGGATGAGCAGTTCTTC
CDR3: CASSPEGGGILDEQFF

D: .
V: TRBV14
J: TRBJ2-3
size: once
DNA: TGTGCCAGCAGCCACGTTAGGGAGGTAGATACGCAGTATTTT
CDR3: CASSHVREVDTQYF

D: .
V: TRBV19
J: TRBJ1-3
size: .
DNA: TGTGCCAGTAGTATATGGGGCCCTGGAAACACCATATATTTT
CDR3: CASSIWGPGNTIYF

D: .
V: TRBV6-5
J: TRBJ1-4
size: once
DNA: .
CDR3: CASSSSSQATNEKLFF

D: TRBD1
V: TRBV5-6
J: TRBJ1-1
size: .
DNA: TGTGCCAGCAGCCACAGGGGAAGGACTGAAGCTTTCTTT
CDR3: CASSHRGRTEAFF

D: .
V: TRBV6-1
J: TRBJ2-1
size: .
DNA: TGTGCCAGCAGTGCCACCGGGACAACCAACAATGAGCAGTTCTTC
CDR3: CASSATGTTNNEQFF

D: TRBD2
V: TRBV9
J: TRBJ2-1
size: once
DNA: TGTGCCAGCAGCCCCCGGGGTAGCGGGGGCCCTAATGAGCAGTTCTTC
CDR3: CASSPRGSGGPNEQFF

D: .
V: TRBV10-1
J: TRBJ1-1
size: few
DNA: TGCGCCAGCAGTGAGCGGATTACCGGGTCTAACACTGAAGCTTTCTTT
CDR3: CASSERITGSNTEAFF

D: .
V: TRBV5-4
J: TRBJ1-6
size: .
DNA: TGTGCCAGCAGCTTGGAGGGGGGGTGGACAAGCGATAATTCACCCCTCCACTTT
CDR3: CASSLEGGWTSDNSPLHF

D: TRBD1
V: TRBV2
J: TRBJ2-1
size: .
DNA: TGTGCCAGCAATACCCCGGGACAGTCCTACAATGAGCAGTTCTTC
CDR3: CASNTPGQSYNEQFF

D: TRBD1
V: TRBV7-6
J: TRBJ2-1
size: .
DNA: TGTGCCAGCACATCGGGACAGGGGGTGGTTGAGCAGTTCTTC
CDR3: CASTSGQGVVEQFF

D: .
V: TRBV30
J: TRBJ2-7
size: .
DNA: TGTGCCTGGGGACGAGGGGACTTCCCCAACGCCGAGCAGTACTTC
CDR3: CAWGRGDFPNAEQYF

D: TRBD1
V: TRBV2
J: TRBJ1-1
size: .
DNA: TGTGCCAGCAGCCACAGAGAAACAGGGGACTACACTGAAGCTTTCTTT
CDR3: CASSHRETGDYTEAFF

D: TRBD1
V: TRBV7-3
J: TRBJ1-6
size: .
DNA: TGTGCCAGCAGCTTAGGGACAGCAAATTCACCCCTCCACTTT
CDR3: CASSLGTANSPLHF

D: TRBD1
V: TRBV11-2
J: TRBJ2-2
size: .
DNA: TGTGCCAGCAGCTCCCCTCTCGGACAGGGGGTTATTAACACCGGGGAGCTGTTTTTT
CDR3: CASSSPLGQGVINTGELFF

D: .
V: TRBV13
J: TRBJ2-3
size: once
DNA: TGTGCCACTGGTGGAGGGGGGGCCGGAGATACGCAGTATTTT
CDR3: CATGGGGAGDTQYF

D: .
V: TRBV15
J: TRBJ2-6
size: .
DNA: TGTGCCACCAGCAGAGGTTCAGGGTCCGGGGCCAACGTCCTGACTTTC
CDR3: CATSRGSGSGANVLTF

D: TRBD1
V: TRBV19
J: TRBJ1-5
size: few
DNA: TGTGCCAGTAGTACCAGACAGGGTGAGAGGCAGCCCCAGCATTTT
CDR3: CASSTRQGERQPQHF

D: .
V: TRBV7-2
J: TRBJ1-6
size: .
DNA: TGTGCCAGCAATATAGACAATCACCTCCACTTT
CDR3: CASNIDNHLHF

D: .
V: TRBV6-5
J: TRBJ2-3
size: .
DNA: TGTGCCAGCAGTTCTATCCACGCAGATACGCAGTATTTT
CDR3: CASSSIHADTQYF

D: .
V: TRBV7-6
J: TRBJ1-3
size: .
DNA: TGTGCCAGCAGCTTACACCAGGGTGGCTCGGGAAACACCATATATTTT
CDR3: CASSLHQGGSGNTIYF

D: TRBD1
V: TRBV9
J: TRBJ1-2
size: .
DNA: TGTGCCAGCAGTCCCGGACAGGTCGCGACTGAGGGCTACACCTTC
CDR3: CASSPGQVATEGYTF

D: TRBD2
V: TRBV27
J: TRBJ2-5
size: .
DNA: TGTGCCAGCAGTTTAACTAGCGGTGGTGAGACCCAGTACTTC
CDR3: CASSLTSGGETQYF

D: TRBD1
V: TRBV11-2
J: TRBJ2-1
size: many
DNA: TGTGCCAGCAGCCACAGGGGGAGGAACAATGAGCAGTTCTTC
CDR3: CASSHRGRNNEQFF